Following are 32 T cell receptor beta chains from one sample sequenced in a study of read filtering for tumor transcriptome and immune sequencing. From 400 to 450 ng of RNA, a library with molecular barcoded alpha/delta and beta/gamma adaptors was made. TCRdb re-called the reads through MiXCR, storing one row per CDR3 protein. The table shows roughly 90,000 distinct CDR3 sequences, with around 12% occurring only once. The specimen was a population of CD138-negative cells sorted from bone marrow. These TCRs come from a donor at least 40 years old with multiple myeloma.

This clonotype was counted a single time. The chain has TRBV12-3 or TRBV12-4 and TRBJ2-1, with a weak D call TRBD2 (5 bases). The V end was cut by 1 base, the J end by 14 bases, with 15 bases between. The CDR3 extends over 13 amino acids. CDR3 nucleotide sequence: TGTGCCAGCAGTTTAGGCGGGCCGGTCCGGGAGTTCTTC. This gives the protein CASSLGGPVREFF.

The genes are TRBV12-3 or TRBV12-4 and TRBJ1-1; a possible D gene is TRBD1 (6 bases). The V end lost 7 bases, the J end lost 1 base, and 13 bases lay between the germline ends. The CDR3 sequence is 14 residues long. The CDR3 here is CASTHDRRNTEAFF. CDR3 DNA sequence: TGTGCCAGCACCCATGACAGGCGGAACACTGAAGCTTTCTTT.

This clonotype appeared many times. The rearrangement uses TRBV29-1 and TRBJ2-7; tentative D call: TRBD2 (7 bases). Germline CDR1 reads SQVTM; CDR2 reads ANQGSEA. Trimming took off 0 bases at V and 3 bases at J, with 18 bases between the two ends. CDR3 length: 16 amino acids. The CDR3 DNA follows: TGCAGCGTTGAAGATCGGGGGGCTAGCGGTCGCTACGAGCAGTACTTC. Translation gives CSVEDRGASGRYEQYF.

There are many counts of this clonotype. The chain joins TRBV20-1 to TRBJ2-7; 12 bases fit TRBD2. This CDR3 region has 15 residues. Trimming at V came to 0 bases and at J to 4 bases, leaving 4 bases not matched to a gene. Per germline, CDR1 DFQATT and CDR2 SNEGSKA (reference sequence). The DNA of the CDR3 is TGCAGTGCTAGAGATCCGACTAGCGGGAGTTACGAGCAGTACTTC. It yields the protein CSARDPTSGSYEQYF.

At least ten counts were recorded for this clonotype. A read error may account for a junction end that differs from germline. The chain carries TRBV7-7 and TRBJ2-1, with a possible D match to TRBD2 (5 bases). The CDR3 covers 13 residues. Germline V gene sequence: CDR1 SSHAT, CDR2 FNYEAQ (reference sequence). CDR3 DNA sequence: TGTGCTAGCAGCGAAGTGCCCAGCGGCGAGCAGTTCTTC. Translating it yields CASSEVPSGEQFF.

This clonotype was counted many times. One junction end disagrees with the germline gene, perhaps due to a read error. V gene TRBV6-4 combines with J gene TRBJ2-1, with 10 bases aligning to TRBD2. The germline CDR1 and CDR2 sequences are MRHNA and SNTAGT. There are 13 residues in the CDR3. CDR3 sequence: CASSDSRSGRVSF. In DNA form, the CDR3 reads TGTGCCAGCAGTGACTCTAGGAGCGGGAGGGTAAGCTTC.

This clonotype was counted at least ten times. The V gene is TRBV20-1, the J gene TRBJ2-3, with unresolved D. The germline gives CDR1 DFQATT, CDR2 SNEGSKA (reference sequence). The CDR3 spans 15 residues. Trimming stripped 0 bases from V and 1 base from J, with 11 bases between. The CDR3 bases are TGCAGTGCTAGAGATTCCGACGCGGGCACAGATACGCAGTATTTT. Residues: CSARDSDAGTDTQYF.

There are many counts of this clonotype. This rearrangement joins TRBV20-1 to TRBJ2-1; 11 nucleotides agree with TRBD2. Germline V gene lookup returns CDR1 DFQATT and CDR2 SNEGSKA (reference sequence). The V segment lost 6 bases and the J segment 6 bases; nucleotides outside the gene matches: 7. The CDR3 runs to 14 residues. DNA of the CDR3: TGCAGTGCCCCATATAGCGGGAGGGCCAATGAGCAGTTCTTC. This encodes CSAPYSGRANEQFF.

The chain uses TRBV28 and TRBJ1-5; D is possibly TRBD1 (6 bases). Germline values: CDR1 MDHEN, CDR2 SYDVKM. CDR3 size: 17 residues. V gave up 2 bases and J gave up 1 base, with 15 bases separating them. The CDR3 DNA reads as TGTGCCAGCAGTTTAAGGATGGGGGGCAGGAGCAATCAGCCCCAGCATTTT. This gives the protein CASSLRMGGRSNQPQHF.

V gene TRBV5-1 combines with J gene TRBJ2-1; possibly TRBD1 for D (6 bases). This CDR3 is built from 13 residues. Germline V gene sequence: CDR1 SGHRS, CDR2 YFSETQ. Trimming cost V 7 bases and J 6 bases, with 14 bases left between them. In nucleotides, the CDR3 is TGCGCCAGCTTCCAGGGGCCCTCCAATGAGCAGTTCTTC. It codes for CASFQGPSNEQFF.

Sample share makes this clonotype medium-sized. The rearrangement uses TRBV28 and TRBJ2-1; 7 bases are a match to TRBD2. The CDR3 length is 15 residues. Trimming at V came to 4 bases and at J to 0 bases, leaving 3 bases not matched to a gene. Germline CDR1 and CDR2: MDHEN and SYDVKM. Here the CDR3 reads CASSYGGSSYNEQFF. The CDR3 DNA reads TGTGCCAGCAGTTACGGCGGGAGCTCCTACAATGAGCAGTTCTTC.

The chain joins TRBV11-3 to TRBJ2-1, with 7 bases identical to TRBD2. This CDR3 comprises 17 residues. The germline V gene encodes CDR1 SGHNT and CDR2 YENEEA. J was trimmed by 5 bases and V by 5 bases; bases with no gene match: 15. CDR3 protein: CASSPEGARGTNNEQFF. The CDR3 DNA reads as TGTGCCAGCAGCCCCGAGGGTGCGCGGGGGACTAACAATGAGCAGTTCTTC.

The table lists this clonotype with many counts. This chain connects TRBV12-3 or TRBV12-4 to TRBJ1-1; D ambiguous. V was cut by 3 bases and J by 1 base, with 6 bases left in between. CDR3 size: 13 residues. CDR3 sequence (DNA): TGTGCCAGCAGTTTCGAAGAGAACACTGAAGCTTTCTTT. Its protein is CASSFEENTEAFF.

This clonotype was counted many times. V is TRBV5-4 and J is TRBJ1-1; 9 positions match TRBD1. The germline V gene has CDR1 SGHNT and CDR2 YYREEE (reference sequence). The junction had 6 bases not matched to a gene; V was cut back by 4 bases and J by 8 bases. The CDR3 spans 13 residues. CDR3 sequence (DNA): TGTGCCAGCAGCATGGGACAGGGACTAGAAGCTTTCTTT. Translation gives CASSMGQGLEAFF. The full variable domain, rest sourced from reference TRBV5-4 and TRBJ1-1, is ETGVTQSPTHLIKTRGQQVTLRCSSQSGHNTVSWYQQALGQGPQFIFQYYREEENGRGNFPPRFSGLQFPNYSSELNVNALELDDSALYLCASSMGQGLEAFFGQGTRLTVV.

This clonotype was detected a few times. A much more abundant neighbour one base away suggests this may be a read error. The missing conserved phenylalanine or tryptophan at the end of this CDR3 makes a read error likely. The CDR3 sequence: CASANRDPGDEQYL. The CDR3 DNA follows: TGTGCCAGCGCTAACCGGGACCCCGGGGACGAGCAGTACCTC. The chain joins TRBV6-2 or TRBV6-3 to TRBJ2-7, with D perhaps TRBD1 or TRBD2 (5 bases each). The germline V and J ends were trimmed by 8 bases and 5 bases, with 19 bases remaining between them. Germline values: CDR1 MNHEY, CDR2 SVGEGT. This CDR3 comprises 14 residues.

This clonotype has a handful of counts. A much larger clone differs from this one at a single base, so this may be a read error. This rearrangement joins TRBV15 to TRBJ1-1, with a tentative D call TRBD1 (5 bases). Germline lookup yields CDR1 LNHNV and CDR2 YYDKDF (reference sequence). The CDR3 is 17 amino acids. Trimming cost V 3 bases and J 0 bases, with 17 bases left between them. The CDR3 DNA is TGTGCCACCAGCAGTGATCTTGGGGCTTGGGTGAACACTGAAGCTTTCTTT. This gives the protein CATSSDLGAWVNTEAFF.

This clonotype was seen at least ten times. One junction end does not reproduce the germline sequence, and a read error may be involved. This sequence joins TRBV7-9 and TRBJ2-7, with TRBD2 identical over 7 bases. Looked up from germline, CDR1 is SEHNR and CDR2 is FQNEAQ (reference sequence). The CDR3 totals 15 residues. The CDR3, as DNA: TGTGCCAGCAGCTTAGTAGGCGGGAGCTCCTATGAGCAGTACTTC. This encodes CASSLVGGSSYEQYF.

The table lists this clonotype with many counts. V gene TRBV5-1 combines with J gene TRBJ2-5; no reliable D call. V lost 0 bases and J 2 bases, leaving 8 bases between the germline ends. This CDR3 has 14 amino acids. The germline gives CDR1 SGHRS, CDR2 YFSETQ. CDR3 amino acids: CASSLVADQETQYF. CDR3 nucleotide sequence: TGCGCCAGCAGCTTGGTCGCGGATCAAGAGACCCAGTACTTC.

This clonotype was seen at least ten times. This rearrangement joins TRBV19 to TRBJ2-1, with 7 bases fitting TRBD2. The CDR3 consists of 15 residues. J gave up 3 bases and V 6 bases, and 8 bases lay outside the gene matches. The germline gives CDR1 LNHDA, CDR2 SQIVND (reference sequence). The CDR3 loop is CASSVRESGYNEQFF. CDR3 DNA: TGTGCCAGTAGCGTGCGGGAGTCGGGCTACAATGAGCAGTTCTTC.

The chain joins TRBV5-6 to TRBJ2-4, with 8 bases that match TRBD2. This CDR3 contains 14 residues. V lost 2 bases and J lost 6; bases outside the gene matches: 4. Per the germline V gene, CDR1 is SGHDT and CDR2 is YYEEEE. The CDR3 DNA sequence: TGTGCCAGCAGCTTTAGCGGGACGGCAAACATTCAGTACTTC. Translating it yields CASSFSGTANIQYF. The full variable domain, rest sourced from reference TRBV5-6 and TRBJ2-4, is DAGVTQSPTHLIKTRGQQVTLRCSPKSGHDTVSWYQQALGQGPQFIFQYYEEEERQRGNFPDRFSGHQFPNYSSELNVNALLLGDSALYLCASSFSGTANIQYFGAGTRLSVL.

This clonotype came up many times. The chain recombines TRBV20-1 with TRBJ1-2; D call uncertain. V was cut by 4 bases and J by 4 bases, with 13 bases left in between. Germline CDR1 is DFQATT and CDR2 is SNEGSKA (reference sequence). CDR3 length: 13 amino acids. CDR3 sequence: CSAKRTEPYGYTF. DNA of the CDR3: TGCAGTGCTAAGCGCACCGAACCCTATGGCTACACCTTC.

This clonotype was found many times. The chain couples TRBV5-1 to TRBJ1-2; D gene unclear. Germline CDR1 SGHRS, CDR2 YFSETQ. V lost 1 base and J lost 9, with 16 bases in between. The CDR3 consists of 14 residues. The CDR3 DNA sequence: TGCGCCAGCAGCTTGATGAAGGAGGGTAGGAGCTACACCTTC. This sequence encodes CASSLMKEGRSYTF.

The sample holds many counts of this clonotype. The chain links TRBV5-1 to TRBJ2-3, with D perhaps TRBD2 (6 bases). From germline, CDR1 is SGHRS and CDR2 YFSETQ. V was shortened by 0 bases and J by 2 bases, with 13 bases between the two germline ends. The CDR3 runs to 16 residues. CDR3 sequence (DNA): TGCGCCAGCAGCTTGGTATCCGGGACTCTCACAGATACGCAGTATTTT. It encodes CASSLVSGTLTDTQYF.

This clonotype occurred many times. The chain couples TRBV20-1 to TRBJ2-3; TRBD2 matches at 10 bases. The CDR3 runs to 16 residues. Germline V lookup: CDR1 DFQATT, CDR2 SNEGSKA (reference sequence). V lost 2 bases to trimming and J lost 5 bases; unmatched junction nucleotides: 10. The CDR3: CSARHPSGSGGDTQYF. Here the CDR3 DNA reads TGCAGTGCTAGACACCCTAGCGGGAGTGGGGGAGATACGCAGTATTTT.

This clonotype was detected ten times or more. V gene TRBV29-1 combines with J gene TRBJ1-1; D is possibly TRBD1 (5 bases). CDR1 and CDR2 from the germline V gene are SQVTM and ANQGSEA. Between the trimmed V and J ends, which lost 4 bases and 0 bases, there was a span of 9 bases. The CDR3 totals 13 residues. CDR3 sequence: CSVAGTVNTEAFF. CDR3 DNA: TGCAGCGTTGCCGGGACCGTGAACACTGAAGCTTTCTTT.

This clonotype was seen ten or more times. The rearrangement uses TRBV11-3 and TRBJ2-2; 7 nucleotides align to TRBD2. In germline, CDR1 is SGHNT, CDR2 YENEEA. Trimming took 2 bases from V and 5 from J; bases not matched to a gene: 8. The CDR3 has 16 amino acids. The CDR3 nucleotides read TGTGCCAGCAGCTTACTCGGGACTACGGTGACCGGGGAGCTGTTTTTT. It codes for CASSLLGTTVTGELFF. Looking up the rest from reference TRBV11-3 and TRBJ2-2 gives the full variable domain: EAGVVQSPRYKIIEKKQPVAFWCNPISGHNTLYWYLQNLGQGPELLIRYENEEAVDDSQLPKDRFSAERLKGVDSTLKIQPAELGDSAVYLCASSLLGTTVTGELFFGEGSRLTVL.

This clonotype was seen many times. This sequence joins TRBV28 and TRBJ1-2; D is unclear. This CDR3 is 14 amino acids long. V shed 3 bases and J shed 3 bases, with 11 bases lying between them. Germline CDR1 reads MDHEN; CDR2 reads SYDVKM. Written as DNA, the CDR3 is TGTGCCAGCAGTTTGGGGTCAAGGGACTATGGCTACACCTTC. Residues: CASSLGSRDYGYTF.

The chain carries TRBV29-1 and TRBJ2-3; D gene uncertain. CDR3 length: 11 amino acids. Trimming took 7 bases from V and 4 from J, leaving 9 bases between them. Germline CDR1 is SQVTM and CDR2 is ANQGSEA. CDR3 loop: CSAGVADTQYF. CDR3 nucleotides: TGCAGCGCTGGGGTTGCAGATACGCAGTATTTT.

This clonotype showed up just a few times. This chain uses TRBV28 with TRBJ2-7; the D gene is possibly TRBD2 (5 bases). This CDR3 has 12 amino acids. Germline V gives CDR1 MDHEN, CDR2 SYDVKM. The V end lost 4 bases, the J end lost 3 bases, and 7 bases lay between the germline ends. The CDR3 sequence: CASSSRVYEQYF. DNA for the CDR3: TGTGCCAGCAGTTCGAGGGTCTACGAGCAGTACTTC.

This clonotype was counted ten times or more. The chain joins TRBV5-1 to TRBJ1-5; D might be TRBD1 (6 bases). The germline V gene encodes CDR1 SGHRS and CDR2 YFSETQ. Trimming stripped 0 bases from V and 5 bases from J, with 21 bases between. This CDR3 region has 18 residues. The CDR3 sequence: CASSLGPLSAGQHQPQHF. DNA of the CDR3: TGCGCCAGCAGCTTGGGGCCTTTATCGGCGGGACAACATCAGCCCCAGCATTTT.

This clonotype was counted many times. The chain has TRBV20-1 and TRBJ1-5; 9 positions match TRBD1. V lost 3 bases, J lost 1 base, and 10 bases stayed unmatched. Germline V CDR1 and CDR2: DFQATT, SNEGSKA (reference sequence). This CDR3 has 17 residues. CDR3 region: CSASSLDRGSSNQPQHF. Written as DNA, the CDR3 is TGCAGTGCTAGTAGTCTGGACAGGGGCTCCAGCAATCAGCCCCAGCATTTT.

The chain carries TRBV7-9 and TRBJ1-3; no reliable D call. The V end was cut by 2 bases, the J end by 0 bases, with 11 bases between. Per the germline V gene, CDR1 is SEHNR and CDR2 is FQNEAQ (reference sequence). This CDR3 comprises 16 residues. The CDR3 DNA reads TGTGCCAGCAGCTTACGGGTATCAAACTCTGGAAACACCATATATTTT. Encoded protein: CASSLRVSNSGNTIYF.